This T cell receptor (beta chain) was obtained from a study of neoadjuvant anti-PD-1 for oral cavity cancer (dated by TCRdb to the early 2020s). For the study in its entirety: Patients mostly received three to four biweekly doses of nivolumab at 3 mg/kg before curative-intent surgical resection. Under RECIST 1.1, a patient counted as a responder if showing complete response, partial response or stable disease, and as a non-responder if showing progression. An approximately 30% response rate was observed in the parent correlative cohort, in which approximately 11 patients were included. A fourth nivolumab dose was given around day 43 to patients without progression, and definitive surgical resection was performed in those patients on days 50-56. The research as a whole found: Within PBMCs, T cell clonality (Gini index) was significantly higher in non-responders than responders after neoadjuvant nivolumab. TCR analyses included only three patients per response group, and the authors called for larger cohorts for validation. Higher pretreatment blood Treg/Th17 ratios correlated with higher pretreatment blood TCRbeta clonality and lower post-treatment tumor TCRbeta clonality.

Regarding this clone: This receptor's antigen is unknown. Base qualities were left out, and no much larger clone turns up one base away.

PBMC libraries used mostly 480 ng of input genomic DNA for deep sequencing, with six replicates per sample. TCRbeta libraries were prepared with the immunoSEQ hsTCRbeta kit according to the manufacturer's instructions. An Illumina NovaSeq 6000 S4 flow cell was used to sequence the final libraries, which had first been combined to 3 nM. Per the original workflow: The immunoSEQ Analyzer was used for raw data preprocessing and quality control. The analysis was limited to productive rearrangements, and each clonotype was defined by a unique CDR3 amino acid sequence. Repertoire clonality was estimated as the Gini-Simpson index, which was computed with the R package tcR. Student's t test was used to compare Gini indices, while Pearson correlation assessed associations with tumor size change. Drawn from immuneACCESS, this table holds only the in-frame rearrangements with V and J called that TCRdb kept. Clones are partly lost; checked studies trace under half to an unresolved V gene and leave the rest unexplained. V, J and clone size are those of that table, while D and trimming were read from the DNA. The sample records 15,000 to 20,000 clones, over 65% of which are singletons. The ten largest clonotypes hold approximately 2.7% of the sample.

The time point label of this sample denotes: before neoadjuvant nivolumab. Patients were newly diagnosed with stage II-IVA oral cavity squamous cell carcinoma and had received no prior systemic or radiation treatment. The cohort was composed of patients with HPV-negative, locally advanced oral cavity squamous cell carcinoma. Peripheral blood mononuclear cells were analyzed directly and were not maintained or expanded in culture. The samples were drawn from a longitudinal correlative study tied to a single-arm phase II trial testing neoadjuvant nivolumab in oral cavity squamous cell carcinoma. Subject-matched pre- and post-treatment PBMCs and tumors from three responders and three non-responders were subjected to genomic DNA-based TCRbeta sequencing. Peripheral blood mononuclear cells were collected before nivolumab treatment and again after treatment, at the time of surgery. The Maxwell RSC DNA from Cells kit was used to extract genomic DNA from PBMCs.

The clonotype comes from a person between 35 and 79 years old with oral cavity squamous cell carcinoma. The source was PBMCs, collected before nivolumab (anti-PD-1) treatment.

The encoded CDR3 is CASSQDRVVSYGYTF. The bases read TGCGCCAGCAGCCAAGATCGGGTAGTAAGCTATGGCTACACCTTC. The chain employs TRBV4-1 and TRBJ1-2; no D segment can be confidently identified. The germline V gene specifies MGHRA as CDR1 and YSYEKL as CDR2. The V and J ends are trimmed by 0 bases and 4 bases, leaving 12 bases between them. The CDR3 spans 15 residues, from the cysteine through the phenylalanine. Kept here is only the CDR3 DNA, which spans 45 bases and is read in frame from base 1.